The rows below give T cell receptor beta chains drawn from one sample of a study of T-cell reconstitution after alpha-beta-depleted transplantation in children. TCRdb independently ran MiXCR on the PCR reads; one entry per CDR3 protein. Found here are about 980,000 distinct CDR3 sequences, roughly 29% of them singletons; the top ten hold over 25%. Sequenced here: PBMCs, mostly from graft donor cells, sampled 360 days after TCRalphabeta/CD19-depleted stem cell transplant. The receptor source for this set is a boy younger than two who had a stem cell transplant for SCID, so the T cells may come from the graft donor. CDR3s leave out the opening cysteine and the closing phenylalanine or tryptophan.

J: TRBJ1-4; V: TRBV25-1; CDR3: ASTQGRSATNEKLF
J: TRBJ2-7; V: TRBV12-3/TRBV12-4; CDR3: ASSPWGEQY
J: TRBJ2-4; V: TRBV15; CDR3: ATRWGRTPNIQY
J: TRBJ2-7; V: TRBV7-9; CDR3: ASSLVLNYGQY
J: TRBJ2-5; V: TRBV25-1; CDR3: ASSVFAGNRETQY
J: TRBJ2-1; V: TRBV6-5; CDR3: ASSYVGGGDNEQF
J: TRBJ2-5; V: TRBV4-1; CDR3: ASSPEGVGAWKTQY
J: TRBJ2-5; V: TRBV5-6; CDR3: ASSGGQGRIWETQY
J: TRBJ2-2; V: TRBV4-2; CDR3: ASSQDDFRGRDNTGELF
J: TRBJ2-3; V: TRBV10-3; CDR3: AISDQGARTDTQY
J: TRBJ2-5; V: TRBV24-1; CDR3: ATSDGTGARGETQY
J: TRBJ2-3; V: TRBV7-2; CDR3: ASSLFTDTQY
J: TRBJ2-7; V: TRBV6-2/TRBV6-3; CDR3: ASSFRTGGYYEQY
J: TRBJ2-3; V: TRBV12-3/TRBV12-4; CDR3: ASSLMGLHTLY
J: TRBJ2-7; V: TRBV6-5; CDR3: ASRVTSGAAYEQY
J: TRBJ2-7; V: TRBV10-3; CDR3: ASLGQGMDEQY
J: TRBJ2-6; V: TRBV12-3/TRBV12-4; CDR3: ASSSLPRTMGPGANVLT
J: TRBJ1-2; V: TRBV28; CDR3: ASSLQPYYGYT
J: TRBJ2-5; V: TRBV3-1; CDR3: ASSQGGAQETQY
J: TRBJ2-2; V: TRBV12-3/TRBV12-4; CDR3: ASSFEGAGELF
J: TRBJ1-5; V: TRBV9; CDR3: ASTQGADQPQH
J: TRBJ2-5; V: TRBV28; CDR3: ASSLGGIETQY
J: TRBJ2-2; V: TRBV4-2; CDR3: ASSQGHGGVTGELF
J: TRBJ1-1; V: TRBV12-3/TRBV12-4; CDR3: ASSSIRDRGRLHTEAF
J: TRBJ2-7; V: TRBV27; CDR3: ASSFEGTGSHEQY
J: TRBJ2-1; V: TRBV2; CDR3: ACEPGTTVNEQF
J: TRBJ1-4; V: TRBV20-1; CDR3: SVGGPNEKLF
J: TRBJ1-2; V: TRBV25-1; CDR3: ASWAAPNYGYT
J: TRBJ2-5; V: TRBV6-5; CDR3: ASSYSALRETQY
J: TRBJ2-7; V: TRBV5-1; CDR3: ASSLATAVVYEQY
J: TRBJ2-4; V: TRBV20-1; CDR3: SALHGTALAKNIQY
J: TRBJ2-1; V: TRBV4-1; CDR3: ASSQGLVYNEQF
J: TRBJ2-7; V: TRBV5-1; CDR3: ASSGSAGGSLEQY
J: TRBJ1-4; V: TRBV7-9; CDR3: ASSLGEATNEKLF
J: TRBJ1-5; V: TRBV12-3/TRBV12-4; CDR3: ASSFRQGSQPQH
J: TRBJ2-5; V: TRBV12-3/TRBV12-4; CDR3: ASRATGSETQY
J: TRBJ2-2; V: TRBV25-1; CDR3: ASSGSRGVGSLTGELF
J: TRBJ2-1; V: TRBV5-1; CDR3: ASSVGGSPTNEQF
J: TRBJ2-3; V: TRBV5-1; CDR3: ASSPPRGTRTDTQY
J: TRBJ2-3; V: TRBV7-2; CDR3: ASSLNSLFLGTDTQY
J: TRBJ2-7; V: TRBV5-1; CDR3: ASSLGQNYEQY
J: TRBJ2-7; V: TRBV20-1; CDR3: SATRLAGPAWEQY
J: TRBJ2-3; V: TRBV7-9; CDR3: ASSPTSGMADTQY
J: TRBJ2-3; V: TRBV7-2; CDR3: ASNLGGRASTDTQY
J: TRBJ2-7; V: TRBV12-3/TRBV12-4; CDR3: ASSSPTPTGAAEQY
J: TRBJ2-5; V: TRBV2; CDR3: ASSASGARQETQY
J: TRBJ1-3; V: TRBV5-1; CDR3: ASSLERPSSGNTIY
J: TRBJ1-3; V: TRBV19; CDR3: ASSWAGRFSGNTIY